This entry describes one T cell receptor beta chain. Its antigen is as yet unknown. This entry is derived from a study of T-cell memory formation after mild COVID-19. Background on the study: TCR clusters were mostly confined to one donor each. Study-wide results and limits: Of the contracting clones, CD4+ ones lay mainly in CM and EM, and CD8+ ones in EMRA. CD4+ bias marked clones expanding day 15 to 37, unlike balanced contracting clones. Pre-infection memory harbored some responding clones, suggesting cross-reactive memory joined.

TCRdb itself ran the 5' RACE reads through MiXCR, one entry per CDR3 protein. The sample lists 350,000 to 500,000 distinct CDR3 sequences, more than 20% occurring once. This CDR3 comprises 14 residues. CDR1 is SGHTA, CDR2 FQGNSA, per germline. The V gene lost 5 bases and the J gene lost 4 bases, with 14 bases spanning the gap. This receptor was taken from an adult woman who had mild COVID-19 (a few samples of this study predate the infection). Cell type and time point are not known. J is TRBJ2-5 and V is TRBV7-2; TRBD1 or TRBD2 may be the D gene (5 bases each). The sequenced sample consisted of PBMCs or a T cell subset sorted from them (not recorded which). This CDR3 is CASSRDRGAETQYF. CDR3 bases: TGTGCCAGCAGCCGGGACCGAGGGGCAGAGACCCAGTACTTC.